This note documents a single T cell receptor beta chain sequence. Its antigen is currently unknown. The data are from a study of blood T cells in healthy people across ages. CDR1 and CDR2 (germline): SNHLY, FYNNEI. With 5 bases clipped from V and 4 bases from J, the junction kept 5 bases outside the gene matches. This CDR3 comprises 15 residues. A second 7 to 11 cycle PCR used barcoded and J-beta primers. Sequencing yielded, for each sample, at least 2.5 million paired-end reads carrying CDR3. One entry per CDR3 protein results from TCRdb running MiXCR on the 5' RACE reads. The top ten hold approximately 10% of the sample, which has fewer than 2,000,000 distinct CDR3 sequences, around 36% seen once. Caucasian individuals from Russia who were healthy and aged 6 to 90 acted as donors. Total RNA, at least 6 micrograms per sample, came from PBMCs. General observations from the study: Observed TCR beta diversity showed a strong correlation with the percentage of naive T cells as measured by flow cytometry.

V usage is TRBV2 and J usage is TRBJ2-1; 10 bases are a match to TRBD2. The sequence was collected from a woman in her 30s in good health. Sample: blood. The CDR3, as DNA: TGTGCCAGCAGTTTTGGACTAGCGGAGTACAATGAGCAGTTCTTC. It translates to CASSFGLAEYNEQFF.